This TCR beta chain was recorded in a study of technical replicates of blood from several donors. Trimming shortened V by 0 bases and J by 6 bases, and 4 bases separated the two germline ends. This CDR3 has 12 residues. Germline loops: CDR1 SGHDT, CDR2 YYEEEE. Assay used: immunoSEQ multiplex PCR; TCRdb lists only in-frame clones, some missing. This sample has some 56,000 clones; roughly 96% occur once, and the top ten carry 3.1%. This chain connects TRBV5-6 to TRBJ2-1; unclear D gene. The sequenced material came from PBMCs. The receptor was isolated from a human donor in good health. Some clones in this sample may be carry-over from other donors' samples. This CDR3 is CASSLGPNEQFF. The CDR3 DNA follows: TGTGCCAGCAGCTTGGGGCCCAATGAGCAGTTCTTC.